This TCR beta chain originates from a study of cytomegalovirus exposure and HLA in healthy donors. Primers for the PCR totalled 60 Vbeta and 13 Jbeta. Generated by immunoSEQ multiplex PCR, the TCRdb table keeps only in-frame clones and is missing some. The table has approximately 170,000 clones, around 79% seen once. V was pared by 5 bases and J by 5 bases, with 9 bases between. In germline, CDR1 is SGHVS, CDR2 FNYEAQ. The CDR3 is made up of 12 amino acids. The sequenced material came from PBMCs. The TCR was taken from a male donor in good health and CMV-seropositive. The chain carries TRBV7-6 and TRBJ1-1; possibly TRBD1 for D (5 bases). This CDR3 reads CASSGGGTEAFF. The DNA for the CDR3 is TGTGCCAGCAGCGGGGGGGGAACTGAAGCTTTCTTT. Combining the CDR3 with reference TRBV7-6 and TRBJ1-1 gives the whole variable domain GAGVSQSPRYKVTKRGQDVALRCDPISGHVSLYWYRQALGQGPEFLTYFNYEAQQDKSGLPNDRFSAERPEGSISTLTIQRTEQRDSAMYRCASSGGGTEAFFGQGTRLTVV.